This TCR beta chain comes out of a study of blood T cell repertoires in COVID-19. The overall study: Samples taken during acute and convalescent COVID-19 were collected in the United States, Italy and Spain. T cells, B-cell-depleted T cells, or PBMCs provided the cDNA or gDNA that served as material.

Assignments of participants to cohorts depended upon their own reported clinical history. The CDR3 contains 14 residues. Germline CDR1 reads SGHVS; CDR2 reads FQNEAQ. Trimming removed 3 bases from V and 10 bases from J, with 13 bases in between. How the authors handled the data: Amplified reference gene primers provided the basis for estimating nucleated cell counts. Generated by immunoSEQ multiplex PCR, the TCRdb table keeps only in-frame clones and is missing some. V, J and clone size derive from that table, while D and trimming were established from the DNA sequence. The sample records about 280,000 clones, around 90% being singletons.

V gene TRBV7-8 combines with J gene TRBJ1-6; D is possibly TRBD1 (5 bases). This TCR derives from a woman between 18 and 29 years old with acute COVID-19. Material: PBMCs or T cells enriched from blood (not recorded which). CDR3 in DNA: TGTGCCAGCAGCTTTGACAGAAGGGGATCACCCCTCCACTTT. It yields the protein CASSFDRRGSPLHF.